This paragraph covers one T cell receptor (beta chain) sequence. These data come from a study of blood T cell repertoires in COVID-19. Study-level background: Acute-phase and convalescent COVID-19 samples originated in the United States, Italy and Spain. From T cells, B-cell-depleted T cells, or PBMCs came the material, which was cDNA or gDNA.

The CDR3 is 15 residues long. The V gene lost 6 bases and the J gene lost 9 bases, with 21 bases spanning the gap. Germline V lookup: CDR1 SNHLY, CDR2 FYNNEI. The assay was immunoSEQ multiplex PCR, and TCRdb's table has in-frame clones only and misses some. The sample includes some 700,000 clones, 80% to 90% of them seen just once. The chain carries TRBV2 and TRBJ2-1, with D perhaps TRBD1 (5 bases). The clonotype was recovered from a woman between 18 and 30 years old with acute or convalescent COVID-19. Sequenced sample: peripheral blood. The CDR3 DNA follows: TGTGCCAGCAGCAGTGACAGACAAGTTGGCGCTGAGCAGTTCTTC. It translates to CASSSDRQVGAEQFF.